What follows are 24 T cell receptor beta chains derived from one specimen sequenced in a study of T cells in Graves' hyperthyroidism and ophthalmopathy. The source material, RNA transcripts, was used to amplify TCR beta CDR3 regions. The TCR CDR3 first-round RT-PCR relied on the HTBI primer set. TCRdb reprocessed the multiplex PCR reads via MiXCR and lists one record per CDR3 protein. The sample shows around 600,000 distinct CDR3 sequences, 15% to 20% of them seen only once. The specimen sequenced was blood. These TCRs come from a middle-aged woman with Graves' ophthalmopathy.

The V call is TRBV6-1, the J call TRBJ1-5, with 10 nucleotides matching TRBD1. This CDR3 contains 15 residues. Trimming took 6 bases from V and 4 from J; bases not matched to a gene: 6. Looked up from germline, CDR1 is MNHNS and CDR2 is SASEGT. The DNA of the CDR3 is TGTGCCAGCAGCCGCCCGGGACAGGGGAATCAGCCCCAGCATTTT. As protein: CASSRPGQGNQPQHF.

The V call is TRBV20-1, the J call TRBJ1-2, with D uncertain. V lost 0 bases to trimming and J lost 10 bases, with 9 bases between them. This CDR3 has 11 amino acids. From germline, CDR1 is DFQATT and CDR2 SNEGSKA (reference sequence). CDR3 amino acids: CSARDQADYTF. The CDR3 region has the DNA TGCAGTGCTAGAGATCAGGCCGACTACACCTTC.

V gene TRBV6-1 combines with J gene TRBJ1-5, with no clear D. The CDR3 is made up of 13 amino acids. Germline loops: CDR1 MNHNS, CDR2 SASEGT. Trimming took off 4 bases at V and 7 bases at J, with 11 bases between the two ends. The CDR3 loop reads CASSVVLGQPQHF. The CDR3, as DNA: TGTGCCAGCAGTGTCGTTTTAGGGCAGCCCCAGCATTTT.

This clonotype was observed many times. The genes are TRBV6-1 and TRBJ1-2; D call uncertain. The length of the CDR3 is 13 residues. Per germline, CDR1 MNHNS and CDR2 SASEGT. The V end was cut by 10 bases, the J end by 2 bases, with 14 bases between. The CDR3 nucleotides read TGTGCCACCTCCCTGGGCAGGAACTATGGCTACACCTTC. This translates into CATSLGRNYGYTF.

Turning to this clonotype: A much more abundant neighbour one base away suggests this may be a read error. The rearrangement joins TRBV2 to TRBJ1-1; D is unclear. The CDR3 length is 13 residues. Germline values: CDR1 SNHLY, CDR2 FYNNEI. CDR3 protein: CTSSEWMNTEAFF. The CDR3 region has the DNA TGTACCAGCAGTGAATGGATGAACACTGAAGCTTTCTTT.

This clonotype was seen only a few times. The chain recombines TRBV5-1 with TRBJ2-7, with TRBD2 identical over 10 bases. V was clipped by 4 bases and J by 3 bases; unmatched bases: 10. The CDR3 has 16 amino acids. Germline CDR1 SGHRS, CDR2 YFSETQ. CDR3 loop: CASSAGTSAIIYEQYF. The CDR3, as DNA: TGCGCCAGCAGCGCCGGGACTAGCGCTATCATCTACGAGCAGTACTTC.

The CDR3 reads CASSRLGQGDTGELFF. DNA of the CDR3: TGTGCCAGCAGCCGTCTAGGACAGGGGGACACCGGGGAGCTGTTTTTT. The chain couples TRBV3-1 to TRBJ2-2, with TRBD1 matching over 10 bases. This CDR3 is built from 16 residues. Germline V gene sequence: CDR1 LGHDT, CDR2 YNNKEL (reference sequence). Germline trimming cut 4 bases from V and 3 bases from J; bases unmatched to any gene: 5.

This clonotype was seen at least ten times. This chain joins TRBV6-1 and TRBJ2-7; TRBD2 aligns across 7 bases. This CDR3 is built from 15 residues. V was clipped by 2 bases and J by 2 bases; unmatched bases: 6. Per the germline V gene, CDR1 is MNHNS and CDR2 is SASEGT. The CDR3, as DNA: TGTGCCAGCAGTGAATCTGTGGGAGGGCCCTACGAGCAGTACTTC. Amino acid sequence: CASSESVGGPYEQYF.

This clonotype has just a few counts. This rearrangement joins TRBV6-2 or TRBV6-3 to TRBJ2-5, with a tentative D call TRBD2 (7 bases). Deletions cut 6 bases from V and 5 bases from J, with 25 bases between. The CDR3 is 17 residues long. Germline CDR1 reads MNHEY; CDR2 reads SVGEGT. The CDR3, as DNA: TGTGCCAGCAGCCGCCTATGGACAGCGGGGCTTGAGGAGACCCAGTACTTC. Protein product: CASSRLWTAGLEETQYF.

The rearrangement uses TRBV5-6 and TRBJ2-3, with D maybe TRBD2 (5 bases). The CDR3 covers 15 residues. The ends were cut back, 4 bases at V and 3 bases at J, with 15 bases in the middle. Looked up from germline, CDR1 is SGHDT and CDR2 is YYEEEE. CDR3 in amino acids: CASSRYGERTDTQYF. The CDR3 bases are TGTGCCAGCAGCCGCTACGGGGAGAGGACAGATACGCAGTATTTT.

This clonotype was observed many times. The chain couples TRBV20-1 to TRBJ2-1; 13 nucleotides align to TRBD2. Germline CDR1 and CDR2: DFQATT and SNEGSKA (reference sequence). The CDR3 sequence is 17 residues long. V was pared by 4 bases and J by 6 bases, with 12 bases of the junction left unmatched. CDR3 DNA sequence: TGCAGTGCTACCCCCTACGGACTAGCGGGAGTGATCAATGAGCAGTTCTTC. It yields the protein CSATPYGLAGVINEQFF.

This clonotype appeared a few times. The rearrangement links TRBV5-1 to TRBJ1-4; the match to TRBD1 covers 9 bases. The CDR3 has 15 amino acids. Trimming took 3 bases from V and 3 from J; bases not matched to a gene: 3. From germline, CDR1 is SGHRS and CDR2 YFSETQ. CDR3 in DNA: TGCGCCAGCAGCTCAACAGGGGGCCCTAATGAAAAACTGTTTTTT. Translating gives CASSSTGGPNEKLFF.

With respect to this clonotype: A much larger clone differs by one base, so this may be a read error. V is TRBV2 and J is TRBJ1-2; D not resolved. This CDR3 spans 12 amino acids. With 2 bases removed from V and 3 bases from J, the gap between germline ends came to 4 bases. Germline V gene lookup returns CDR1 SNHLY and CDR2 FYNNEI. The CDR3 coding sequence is TGTGCCAGCAGTGAAAGGGACTATGGCTACACCTTC. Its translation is CASSERDYGYTF.

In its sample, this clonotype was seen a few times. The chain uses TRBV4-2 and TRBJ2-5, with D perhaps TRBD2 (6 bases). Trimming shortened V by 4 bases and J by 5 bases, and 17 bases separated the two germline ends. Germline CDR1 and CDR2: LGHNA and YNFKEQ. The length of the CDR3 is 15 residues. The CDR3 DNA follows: TGTGCCAGCAGCCGACGGAGGGCCGATGGGGAGACCCAGTACTTC. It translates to CASSRRRADGETQYF.

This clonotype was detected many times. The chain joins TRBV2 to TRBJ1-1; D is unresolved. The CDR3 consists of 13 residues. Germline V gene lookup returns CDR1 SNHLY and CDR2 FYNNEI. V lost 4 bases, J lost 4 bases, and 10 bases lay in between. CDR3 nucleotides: TGTGCCAGCAGTGCCACGGGAGGCACTGAAGCTTTCTTT. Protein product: CASSATGGTEAFF.

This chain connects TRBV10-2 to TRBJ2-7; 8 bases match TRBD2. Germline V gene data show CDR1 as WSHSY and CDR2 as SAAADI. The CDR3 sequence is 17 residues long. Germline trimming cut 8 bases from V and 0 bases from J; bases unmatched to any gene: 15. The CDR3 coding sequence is TGCGCCAGCTCCGGGGTGGGAGCGGGAGAGAGCTCCTACGAGCAGTACTTC. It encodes CASSGVGAGESSYEQYF.

This chain's CDR3 is CASSLSRGINTGELFF. The CDR3, as DNA: TGTGCCAGCAGTTTATCACGAGGGATCAACACCGGGGAGCTGTTTTTT. The chain employs TRBV27 and TRBJ2-2, with a possible D match to TRBD2 (5 bases). With 0 bases removed from V and 2 bases from J, the gap between germline ends came to 10 bases. The CDR3 spans 16 residues. The germline V gene encodes CDR1 MNHEY and CDR2 SMNVEV (reference sequence).

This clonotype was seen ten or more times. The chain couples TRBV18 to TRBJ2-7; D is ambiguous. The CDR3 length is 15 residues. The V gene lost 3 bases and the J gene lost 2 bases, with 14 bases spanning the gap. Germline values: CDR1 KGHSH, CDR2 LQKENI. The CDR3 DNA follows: TGTGCCAGCTCACCGGACCCTGACCGTCCCTACGAGCAGTACTTC. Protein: CASSPDPDRPYEQYF.

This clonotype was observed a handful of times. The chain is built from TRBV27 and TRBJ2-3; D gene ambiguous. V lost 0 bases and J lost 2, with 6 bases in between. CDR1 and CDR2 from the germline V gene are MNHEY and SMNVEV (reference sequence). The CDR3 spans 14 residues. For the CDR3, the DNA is TGTGCCAGCAGTTTATCAAGTCCCACAGATACGCAGTATTTT. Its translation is CASSLSSPTDTQYF.

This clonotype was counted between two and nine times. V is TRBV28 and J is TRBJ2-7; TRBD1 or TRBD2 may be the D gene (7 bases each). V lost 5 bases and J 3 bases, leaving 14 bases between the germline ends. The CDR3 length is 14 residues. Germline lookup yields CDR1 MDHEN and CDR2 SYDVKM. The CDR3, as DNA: TGTGCCAGCAGTAGGGCCAGGGGGGGCTACGAGCAGTACTTC. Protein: CASSRARGGYEQYF.

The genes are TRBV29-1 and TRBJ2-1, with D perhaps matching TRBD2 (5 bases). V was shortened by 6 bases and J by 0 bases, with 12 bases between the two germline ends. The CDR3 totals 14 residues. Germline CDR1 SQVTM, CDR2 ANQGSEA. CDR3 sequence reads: CSVATRDSYNEQFF. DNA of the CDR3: TGCAGCGTCGCAACTCGGGACTCCTACAATGAGCAGTTCTTC.

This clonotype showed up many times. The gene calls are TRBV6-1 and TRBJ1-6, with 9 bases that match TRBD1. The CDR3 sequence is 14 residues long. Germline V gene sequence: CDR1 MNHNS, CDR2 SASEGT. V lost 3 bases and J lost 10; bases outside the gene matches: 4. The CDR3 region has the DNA TGTGCCAGCAGTGATGGACAGGGGACATCACCCCTCCACTTT. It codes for CASSDGQGTSPLHF.

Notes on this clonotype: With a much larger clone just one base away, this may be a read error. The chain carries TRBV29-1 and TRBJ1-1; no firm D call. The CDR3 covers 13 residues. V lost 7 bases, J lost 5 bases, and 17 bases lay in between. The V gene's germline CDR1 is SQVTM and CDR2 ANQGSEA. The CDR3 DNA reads TGCAGCGCTCGGCGCCCAATGGGGACTGAAGCTTTCTTT. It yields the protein CSARRPMGTEAFF.

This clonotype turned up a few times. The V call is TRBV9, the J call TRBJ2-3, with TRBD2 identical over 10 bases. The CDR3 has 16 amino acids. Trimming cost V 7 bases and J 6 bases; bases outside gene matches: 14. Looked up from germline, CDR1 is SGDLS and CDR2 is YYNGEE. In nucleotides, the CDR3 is TGTGCCAGCTCAAAGGCTAGCGGGAGAGGGGGCGATACGCAGTATTTT. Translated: CASSKASGRGGDTQYF.